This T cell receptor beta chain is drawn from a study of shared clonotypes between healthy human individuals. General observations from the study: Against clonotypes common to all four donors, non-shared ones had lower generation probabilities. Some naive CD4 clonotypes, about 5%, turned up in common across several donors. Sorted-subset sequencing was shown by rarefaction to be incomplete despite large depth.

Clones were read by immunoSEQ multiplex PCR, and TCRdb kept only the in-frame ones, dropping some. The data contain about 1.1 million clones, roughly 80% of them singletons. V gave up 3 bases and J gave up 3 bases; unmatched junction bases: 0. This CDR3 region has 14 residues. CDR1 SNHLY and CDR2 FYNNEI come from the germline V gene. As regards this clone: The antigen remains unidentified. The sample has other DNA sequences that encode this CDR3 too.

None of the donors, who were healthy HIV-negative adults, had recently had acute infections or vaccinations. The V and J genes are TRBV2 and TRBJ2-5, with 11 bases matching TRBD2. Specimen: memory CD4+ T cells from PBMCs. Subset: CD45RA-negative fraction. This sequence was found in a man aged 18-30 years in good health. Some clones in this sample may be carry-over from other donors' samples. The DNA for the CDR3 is TGTGCCAGCAGTGAGGGACTAGCGGAAGAGACCCAGTACTTC. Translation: CASSEGLAEETQYF.